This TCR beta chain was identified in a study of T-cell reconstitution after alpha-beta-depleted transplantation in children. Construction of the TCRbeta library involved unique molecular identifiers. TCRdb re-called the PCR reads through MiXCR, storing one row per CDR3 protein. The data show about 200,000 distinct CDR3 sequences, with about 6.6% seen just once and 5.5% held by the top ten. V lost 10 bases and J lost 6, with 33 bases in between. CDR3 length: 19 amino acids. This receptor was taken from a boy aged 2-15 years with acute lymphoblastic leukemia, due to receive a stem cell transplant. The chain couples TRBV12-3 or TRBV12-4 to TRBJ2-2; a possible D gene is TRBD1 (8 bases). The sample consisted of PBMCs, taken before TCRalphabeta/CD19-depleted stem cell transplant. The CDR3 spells CAICLRGGAGTGSAGELFF. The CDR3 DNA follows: TGTGCCATCTGTTTAAGGGGGGGGGCAGGGACAGGATCGGCCGGGGAGCTGTTTTTT.